The present TCR beta chain was sequenced within a study of cytomegalovirus exposure and HLA in healthy donors. General observations from the study: Researchers reported that three CMV-associated chains were confirmed in vitro as CMV antigen-specific.

The CDR3 totals 15 residues. V dropped 5 bases and J dropped 2 bases, with 13 bases sitting between them. Germline V gene lookup returns CDR1 MNHEY and CDR2 SMNVEV (reference sequence). As concerns this clone: Its matching antigen is unknown.

Using immunoSEQ multiplex PCR, the repertoire was profiled, and TCRdb retains in-frame clones only, with some absent. The data show fewer than 150,000 clones, about 86% seen once. The rearrangement joins TRBV27 to TRBJ1-3; weak D call: TRBD1 (6 bases). The source of this sequence is a young woman in good health and CMV-seropositive. Specimen: PBMCs. The CDR3 region has the DNA TGTGCCAGCAGTCCCTACAGGGCCCCTGGAAACACCATATATTTT. Its translation: CASSPYRAPGNTIYF.